Given below is one T cell receptor (beta chain) in context. Its specificity is unknown. The PCR employed 60 Vbeta primers together with 13 Jbeta primers. The data were produced by immunoSEQ multiplex PCR, yet TCRdb's version contains in-frame clones alone and is incomplete. Seen here are tens of thousands of clones, around 77% observed once, and the top ten hold 0.57%. This entry comes from a study of cytomegalovirus exposure and HLA in healthy donors. Study-level results: Per a later analysis, 15,000 to 20,000 TCR beta sequences showed association with HLA alleles at 0.05 false discovery rate.

This CDR3 contains 11 residues. Germline V gene sequence: CDR1 SGHAT, CDR2 FQNNGV. Trimming removed 5 bases from V and 7 bases from J, with 5 bases in between. The clonotype comes from a man younger than 40 in good health and CMV-seronegative. This sequence joins TRBV11-2 and TRBJ2-2, with D possibly being TRBD1 (5 bases). Material: PBMCs. The CDR3 sequence is CASSQGGELFF. For the CDR3, the DNA is TGTGCCAGCAGCCAGGGCGGGGAGCTGTTTTTT.